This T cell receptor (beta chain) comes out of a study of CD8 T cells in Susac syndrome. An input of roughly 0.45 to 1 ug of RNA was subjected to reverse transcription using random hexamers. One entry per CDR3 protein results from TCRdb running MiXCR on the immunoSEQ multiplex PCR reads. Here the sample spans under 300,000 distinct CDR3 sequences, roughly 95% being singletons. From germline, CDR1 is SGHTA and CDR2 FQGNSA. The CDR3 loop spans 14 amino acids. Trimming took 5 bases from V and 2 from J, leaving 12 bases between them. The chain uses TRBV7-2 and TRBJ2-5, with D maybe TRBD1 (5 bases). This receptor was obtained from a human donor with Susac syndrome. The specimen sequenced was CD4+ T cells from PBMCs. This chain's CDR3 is CASSPDIGQETQYF. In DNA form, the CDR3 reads TGTGCCAGCAGCCCGGACATCGGACAAGAGACCCAGTACTTC. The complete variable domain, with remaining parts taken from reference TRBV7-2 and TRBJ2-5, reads GAGVSQSPSNKVTEKGKDVELRCDPISGHTALYWYRQSLGQGLEFLIYFQGNSAPDKSGLPSDRFSAERTGGSVSTLTIQRTQQEDSAVYLCASSPDIGQETQYFGPGTRLLVL.